Given below is one T cell receptor (beta chain) in context. The antigen is not known. Use of 60 Vbeta and 13 Jbeta primers characterized the PCR. Repertoires were generated with immunoSEQ multiplex PCR, while TCRdb's copy carries only in-frame clones and drops some. The sample consists of under 100,000 clones, under 80% of them appearing once. These data are taken from a study of cytomegalovirus exposure and HLA in healthy donors. Trimming took 0 bases from V and 4 from J, leaving 16 bases between them. Germline CDR1 and CDR2: LNHNV and YYDKDF (reference sequence). CDR3 size: 16 residues. Study-wide points: As a later analysis showed, a missense DCLRE1C variant was linked to trimming of TCR beta V- and J-genes. TRBV6-2, TRBV6-3 and some other V segments were unresolvable in 87-base-pair reads.

Input material: PBMCs. The sequence derives from a human donor in good health. The chain couples TRBV15 to TRBJ2-7, with D maybe TRBD1 (7 bases). The CDR3 nucleotides are TGTGCCACCAGCAGAGATATGGAGGGGGCAGGGTACGAGCAGTACTTC. It codes for CATSRDMEGAGYEQYF.